This T cell receptor (beta chain) was sequenced during a study of T cells in Graves' hyperthyroidism and ophthalmopathy. The CDR3 sequence is 13 residues long. Germline V gene lookup returns CDR1 SGHAT and CDR2 FQNNGV. Trimming stripped 5 bases from V and 13 bases from J, with 20 bases between. From RNA transcripts, TCR beta CDR3 regions were amplified. The HTBI primer set drove a first-round RT-PCR of the TCR CDR3. Via MiXCR, TCRdb re-called the multiplex PCR reads, giving one row per CDR3 protein. This sample has some 600,000 distinct CDR3 sequences, with under 60% found just once. This clonotype originated in a woman under 30 with Graves' hyperthyroidism. The genes are TRBV11-2 and TRBJ1-1; D remains unclear. What was sequenced was peripheral blood or thyroid tissue (not recorded which). CDR3 DNA: TGTGCCAGCAGCCGCTCCCCTAGCGGGGATGGTTTCTTT. The encoded protein is CASSRSPSGDGFF.